This T cell receptor beta chain emerged from a study of shared clonotypes between healthy human individuals. Notes on the study in general: Clonotypes shared by all four donors outscored non-shared clonotypes in generation probability.

For this clone: Antigen: not known.

Clones were sequenced by immunoSEQ multiplex PCR, and TCRdb holds only the in-frame ones, with some missing. The top ten hold roughly 0.055% of the sample, which has some 580,000 clones, less than 98% seen once. The germline CDR1 and CDR2 sequences are MNHEY and SVGAGI. The CDR3 has 14 amino acids. This rearrangement joins TRBV6-5 to TRBJ2-5; D possibly uses TRBD1 or TRBD2 (8 bases each). Judging by the DNA end, TRBJ2-7 fits better; the J call may be wrong. The TCR was taken from a woman between 25 and 40 years old in good health. The sample consisted of naive CD4+ T cells sorted from blood. Subset given: CD45RA+ positively selected. The CDR3 is CASGGTGGYYEQYF. CDR3 bases: TGTGCCTCGGGAGGGACAGGTGGCTACTACGAGCAGTACTTC.